This T cell receptor beta chain was sequenced during a study of cytomegalovirus exposure and HLA in healthy donors. About the research overall: Researchers found that 81% of about 400 genotyped donors fell within the Caucasian-associated ancestry cluster.

13 Jbeta primers and 60 Vbeta primers were used for the PCR. In the original workflow: Later work found around 80 million unique TCR beta chains, with roughly 11 million shared. Method: immunoSEQ multiplex PCR; TCRdb's copy keeps in-frame clones and lacks some. Clonal size and the V and J genes are those of that table, whereas D and trimming came from the DNA. The data contain under 150,000 clones, under 80% of them singletons. Germline assignment: CDR1 SGHVS and CDR2 FQNEAQ. The CDR3 contains 15 residues. V lost 6 bases, J lost 0 bases, and 14 bases lay in between. This TCR was recovered from a woman aged 40 to 50 in good health and CMV-seropositive. Sequencing was performed on PBMCs. The V gene is TRBV7-8, the J gene TRBJ1-1, with D hard to call. The CDR3 here is CASSPSSAMNTEAFF. The DNA of the CDR3 is TGTGCCAGCAGTCCGAGCTCCGCCATGAACACTGAAGCTTTCTTT.